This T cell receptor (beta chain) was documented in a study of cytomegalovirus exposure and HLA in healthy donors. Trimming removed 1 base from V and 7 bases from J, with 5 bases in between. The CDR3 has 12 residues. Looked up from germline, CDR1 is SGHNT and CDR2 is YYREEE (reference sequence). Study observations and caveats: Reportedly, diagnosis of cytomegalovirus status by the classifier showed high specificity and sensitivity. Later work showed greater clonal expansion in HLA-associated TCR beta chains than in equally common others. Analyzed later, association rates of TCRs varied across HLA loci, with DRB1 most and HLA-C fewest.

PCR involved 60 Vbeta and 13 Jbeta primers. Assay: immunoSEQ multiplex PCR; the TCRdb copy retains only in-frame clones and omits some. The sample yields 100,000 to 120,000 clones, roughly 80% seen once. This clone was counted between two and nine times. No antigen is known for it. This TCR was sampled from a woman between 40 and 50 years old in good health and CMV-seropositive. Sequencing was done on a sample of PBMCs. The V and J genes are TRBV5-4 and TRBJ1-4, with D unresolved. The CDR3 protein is CASSLQSEKLFF. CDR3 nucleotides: TGTGCCAGCAGCTTGCAGTCTGAAAAACTGTTTTTT.